This TCR beta chain was identified in a study of cytomegalovirus exposure and HLA in healthy donors. PCR amplification relied on 60 Vbeta primers (plus 13 Jbeta primers). Generated by immunoSEQ multiplex PCR, the TCRdb table keeps only in-frame clones and is missing some. The sample records 100,000 to 150,000 clones, more than 80% being singletons. Germline V lookup: CDR1 SGHRS, CDR2 YFSETQ. The trim removed 4 bases at V and 7 bases at J, leaving 5 bases unmatched. The CDR3 runs to 15 residues. Sequenced input: PBMCs. This sequence joins TRBV5-1 and TRBJ2-1; 13 nucleotides match TRBD2. The receptor was derived from a man under 40 in good health and CMV-seropositive. CDR3 nucleotides: TGCGCCAGCAGCACCGGGACTAGCGGGGTTAATGAGCAGTTCTTC. It codes for CASSTGTSGVNEQFF.